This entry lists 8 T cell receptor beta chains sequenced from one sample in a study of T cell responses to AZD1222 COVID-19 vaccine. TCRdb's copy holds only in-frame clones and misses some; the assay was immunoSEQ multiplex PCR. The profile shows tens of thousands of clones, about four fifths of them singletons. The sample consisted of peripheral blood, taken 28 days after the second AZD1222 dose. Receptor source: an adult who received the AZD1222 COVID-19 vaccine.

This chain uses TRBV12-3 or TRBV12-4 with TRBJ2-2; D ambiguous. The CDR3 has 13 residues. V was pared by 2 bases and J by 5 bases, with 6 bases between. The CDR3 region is CASSLRRTGELFF. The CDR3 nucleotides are TGTGCCAGCAGTTTAAGGAGAACCGGGGAGCTGTTTTTT.

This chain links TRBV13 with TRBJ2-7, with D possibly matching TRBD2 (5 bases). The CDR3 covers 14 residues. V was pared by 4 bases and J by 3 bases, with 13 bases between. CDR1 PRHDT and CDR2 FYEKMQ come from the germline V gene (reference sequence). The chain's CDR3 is CASSSSSGDYEQYF. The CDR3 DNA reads TGTGCCAGCAGCTCTTCGTCCGGGGACTACGAGCAGTACTTC.

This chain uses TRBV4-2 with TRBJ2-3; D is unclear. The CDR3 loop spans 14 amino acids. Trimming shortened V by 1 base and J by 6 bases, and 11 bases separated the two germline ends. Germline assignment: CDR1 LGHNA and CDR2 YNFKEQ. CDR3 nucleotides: TGTGCCAGCAGCCAAGTGGACCGCCCCGATACGCAGTATTTT. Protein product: CASSQVDRPDTQYF.

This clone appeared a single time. The CDR3 sequence: CASSLESSGTDTQYF. In DNA form, the CDR3 reads TGTGCCAGCAGCTTAGAGTCTAGCGGCACAGATACGCAGTATTTT. The rearrangement links TRBV11-2 to TRBJ2-3; D may be TRBD2 (6 bases). The germline V and J ends were trimmed by 0 bases and 1 base, with 8 bases remaining between them. This CDR3 region has 15 residues. The V gene's germline CDR1 is SGHAT and CDR2 FQNNGV.

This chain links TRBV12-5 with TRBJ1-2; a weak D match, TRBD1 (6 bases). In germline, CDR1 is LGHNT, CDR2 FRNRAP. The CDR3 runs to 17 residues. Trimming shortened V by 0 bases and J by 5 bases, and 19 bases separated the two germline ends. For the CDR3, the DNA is TGTGCTAGTGGTTTGGTAGTTCGGGGGGGGCAGGAATATGGCTACACCTTC. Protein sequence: CASGLVVRGGQEYGYTF.

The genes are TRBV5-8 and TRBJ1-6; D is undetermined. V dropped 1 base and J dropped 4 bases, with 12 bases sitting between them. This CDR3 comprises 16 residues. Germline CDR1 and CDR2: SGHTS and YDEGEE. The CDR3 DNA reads TGTGCCAGCAGCTTGTTCGCAGGAAGTTATAATTCACCCCTCCACTTT. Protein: CASSLFAGSYNSPLHF. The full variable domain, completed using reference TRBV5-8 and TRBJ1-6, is EAGVTQSPTHLIKTRGQQATLRCSPISGHTSVYWYQQALGLGLQFLLWYDEGEERNRGNFPPRFSGRQFPNYSSELNVNALELEDSALYLCASSLFAGSYNSPLHFGNGTRLTVT.

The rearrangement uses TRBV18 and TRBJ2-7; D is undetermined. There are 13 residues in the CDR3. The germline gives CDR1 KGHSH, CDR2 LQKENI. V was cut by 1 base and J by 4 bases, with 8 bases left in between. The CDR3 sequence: CASSPREEYEQYF. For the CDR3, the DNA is TGTGCCAGCTCACCACGTGAGGAGTACGAGCAGTACTTC.

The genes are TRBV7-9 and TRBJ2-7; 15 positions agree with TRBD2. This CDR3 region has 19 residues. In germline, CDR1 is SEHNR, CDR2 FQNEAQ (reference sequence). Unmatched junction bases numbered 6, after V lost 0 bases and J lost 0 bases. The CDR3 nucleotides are TGTGCCAGCAGCTTAGCCGGGACTAGCGGGAGGCAAAGCTCCTACGAGCAGTACTTC. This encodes CASSLAGTSGRQSSYEQYF.